The following is a TCR beta chain sequence with its context. The antigen is unknown. The V end was cut by 6 bases, the J end by 4 bases, with 16 bases between. Germline CDR1 and CDR2: SNHLY and FYNNEI. The CDR3 contains 14 residues. The data were obtained in a study of T cells in Graves' hyperthyroidism and ophthalmopathy. Over 18 months, lack of ophthalmopathy progression marked Graves' hyperthyroidism as stable. Patients aged 18 to 65 had newly diagnosed hyperthyroidism that had lasted under 2 months. In making diagnoses, clinical symptoms, serum thyroxine and TRAb, thyroid ultrasound and orbital computed tomography were all used. From RNA transcripts, TCR beta CDR3 regions were amplified. The HTBI set primed first-round TCR CDR3 RT-PCR. TCRdb re-derived calls from the multiplex PCR reads in MiXCR, one entry per CDR3 protein. Here the sample spans 700,000 or so distinct CDR3 sequences, about 15% being singletons.

Overall study results and limits: Separation of ophthalmopathy from stable hyperthyroidism was achieved by a 13 V-J model.

The source material was blood. This receptor was taken from a man aged 18 to 29 with Graves' hyperthyroidism. The V gene is TRBV2, the J gene TRBJ2-7; tentatively, D is TRBD2 (5 bases). The DNA of the CDR3 is TGTGCCAGCAGCGAGCGACTACTGGGGTACGAGCAGTACTTC. As protein: CASSERLLGYEQYF.